Below are 31 T cell receptor beta chains sequenced from a single sample in a study of shared clonotypes between healthy human individuals. Using immunoSEQ multiplex PCR, the repertoire was profiled, and TCRdb retains in-frame clones only, with some absent. The sample carries about 2 million clones, 90% to 95% recorded once. The sample taken for sequencing was naive CD4+ T cells sorted from blood. Subset meaning: CD45RA+ positively selected. These receptors were obtained from a man between 18 and 35 years old in good health.

V gene TRBV5-1 combines with J gene TRBJ2-7; the match to TRBD2 covers 16 bases. V dropped 2 bases and J dropped 2; count of bases not matched to a gene: 19. The CDR3 spans 22 residues. CDR1 is SGHRS and CDR2 is YFSETQ in the germline V gene. The CDR3 DNA follows: TGCGCCAGCAGCTTATACCACTACCCCTCCGGGACTAGCGGGGGGGCTCCCTACGAGCAGTACTTC. This sequence encodes CASSLYHYPSGTSGGAPYEQYF.

A remark on this clone: A much more abundant neighbour one base away suggests this may be a read error. Other DNA sequences in the same sample also yield this CDR3. The chain recombines TRBV29-1 with TRBJ1-2; TRBD1 might be the D (6 bases). The CDR3 length is 13 residues. The germline V gene has CDR1 SQVTM and CDR2 ANQGSEA. V gave up 4 bases and J gave up 2 bases, with 11 bases separating them. In DNA, the CDR3 is TGCAGCGTTGCCGGGGGGCCGAACTATGGCTACACCTTC. Protein: CSVAGGPNYGYTF.

V is TRBV30 and J is TRBJ2-7; D perhaps matches TRBD1 (6 bases). The CDR3 is 12 amino acids. V shed 4 bases and J shed 3 bases, with 10 bases lying between them. Germline V lookup: CDR1 GTSNPN, CDR2 SVGIG (reference sequence). The CDR3 spells CAWNRDLYEQYF. CDR3 DNA: TGTGCCTGGAACAGGGACCTCTACGAGCAGTACTTC.

CDR3 in DNA: TGTGCCAGCTCCCCCGGGACTAGGGGTCCCTACGAGCAGTACTTC. Protein sequence: CASSPGTRGPYEQYF. The V gene is TRBV18, the J gene TRBJ2-7; 8 nucleotides agree with TRBD2. Germline-derived CDR1 and CDR2 are KGHSH and LQKENI. V dropped 6 bases and J dropped 2; count of bases not matched to a gene: 9. The CDR3 is 15 residues long.

In the case of this clone: This CDR3 is also generated by other DNA sequences in the sample. The genes are TRBV5-4 and TRBJ2-3; D assignment may be TRBD1 or TRBD2 (5 bases each). With 1 base removed from V and 5 bases from J, the gap between germline ends came to 11 bases. Germline loops: CDR1 SGHNT, CDR2 YYREEE (reference sequence). The CDR3 spans 14 residues. The CDR3 DNA reads as TGTGCCAGCAGCTTGAGTGGGGGAAGAGATACGCAGTATTTT. This translates into CASSLSGGRDTQYF.

The genes are TRBV6-6 and TRBJ2-3; tentatively, D is TRBD1 (5 bases). There are 13 residues in the CDR3. Germline V CDR1 and CDR2: MNHNY, SVGAGI (reference sequence). V lost 4 bases and J 3 bases, leaving 8 bases between the germline ends. DNA of the CDR3: TGTGCCAGCAGTTTACAGGAGACAGATACGCAGTATTTT. Translated: CASSLQETDTQYF.

The chain has TRBV7-8 and TRBJ2-7, with a weak D call TRBD2 (6 bases). V was pared by 5 bases and J by 7 bases, with 12 bases between. The CDR3 sequence is 12 residues long. Germline CDR1 and CDR2: SGHVS and FQNEAQ. The CDR3 loop reads CASSNSRGEQYF. CDR3 sequence (DNA): TGTGCCAGCAGCAACTCCCGGGGGGAGCAGTACTTC.

The chain is built from TRBV30 and TRBJ2-2; 7 bases line up with TRBD2. The CDR3 spans 14 residues. CDR1 is GTSNPN and CDR2 is SVGIG in the germline V gene (reference sequence). J lost 6 bases, V lost 4 bases, and 8 bases had no gene match. For the CDR3, the DNA is TGTGCCTGGACCGGGGGGAGTGGCGCCGGGGAGCTGTTTTTT. Its translation: CAWTGGSGAGELFF. The whole variable domain, filled in from reference TRBV30 and TRBJ2-2, reads SQTIHQWPATLVQPVGSPLSLECTVEGTSNPNLYWYRQAAGRGLQLLFYSVGIGQISSEVPQNLSASRPQDRQFILSSKKLLLSDSGFYLCAWTGGSGAGELFFGEGSRLTVL.

CDR3 loop: CAFGRDTEAFF. The CDR3 region has the DNA TGTGCCTTTGGGAGGGACACTGAAGCTTTCTTT. This chain links TRBV30 with TRBJ1-1; D uncertain. The ends were cut back, 7 bases at V and 3 bases at J, with 9 bases in the middle. The CDR3 loop spans 11 amino acids. Per germline, CDR1 GTSNPN and CDR2 SVGIG (reference sequence).

This clone was picked up one time. The rearrangement uses TRBV25-1 and TRBJ2-5; no clear D gene. The CDR3 is made up of 16 amino acids. Germline-derived CDR1 and CDR2 are MGHDK and SYGVNS. The V and J ends lost 8 bases and 1 base respectively, with 20 bases between them. The CDR3 bases are TGTGCCAGCCCCTTCGCTTTTCGGGCCATCCAAGAGACCCAGTACTTC. Translated, it gives CASPFAFRAIQETQYF.

CDR3 sequence: CASSQSGGGSSGNTIYF. CDR3 DNA sequence: TGCGCCAGCAGCCAGAGTGGCGGAGGCTCCTCTGGAAACACCATATATTTT. The rearrangement uses TRBV4-1 and TRBJ1-3; D not resolved. Trimming left V 3 bases short and J 0 bases short, with 15 bases between. The germline V gene encodes CDR1 MGHRA and CDR2 YSYEKL. The CDR3 sequence is 17 residues long.

The chain combines TRBV28 with TRBJ1-1, with D perhaps matching TRBD1 (5 bases). The CDR3 is 14 amino acids. The V end was cut by 6 bases, the J end by 6 bases, with 17 bases between. CDR1 and CDR2 (germline): MDHEN, SYDVKM. The CDR3 DNA is TGTGCCAGCAGGGAGGGTGGGGCGAGGGCTGAAGCTTTCTTT. This gives the protein CASREGGARAEAFF.

A note on this clone: The identical CDR3 is also encoded by other nucleotide sequences in the sample. The CDR3: CASGLAGVGEQYF. For the CDR3, the DNA is TGTGCCAGCGGACTAGCGGGAGTGGGCGAGCAGTACTTC. J is TRBJ2-7 and V is TRBV2; 13 positions agree with TRBD2. V lost 8 bases to trimming and J lost 6 bases; unmatched junction nucleotides: 4. Germline CDR1 SNHLY, CDR2 FYNNEI. The CDR3 is 13 residues long.

The chain uses TRBV5-6 and TRBJ2-1; D remains unclear. Germline V gene lookup returns CDR1 SGHDT and CDR2 YYEEEE. With 0 bases removed from V and 7 bases from J, the gap between germline ends came to 8 bases. The CDR3 sequence is 13 residues long. CDR3 nucleotide sequence: TGTGCCAGCAGCTTGGCGATTTGGAATGAGCAGTTCTTC. It encodes CASSLAIWNEQFF.

This chain connects TRBV12-5 to TRBJ2-1; TRBD1 agrees at 7 bases. This CDR3 comprises 12 residues. Trimming cost V 2 bases and J 8 bases; bases outside gene matches: 0. Per the germline V gene, CDR1 is LGHNT and CDR2 is FRNRAP. The CDR3 here is CASGLTGDEQFF. The CDR3 nucleotides are TGTGCTAGTGGTTTGACAGGGGATGAGCAGTTCTTC.

The chain combines TRBV4-2 with TRBJ2-5, with 7 bases fitting TRBD1. The CDR3 is 13 amino acids. V shed 4 bases and J 3 bases; nucleotides not matched to a gene: 2. Germline V gives CDR1 LGHNA, CDR2 YNFKEQ. The CDR3 loop is CASSRDREETQYF. The DNA for the CDR3 is TGTGCCAGCAGCCGTGACAGGGAAGAGACCCAGTACTTC.

The rearrangement joins TRBV28 to TRBJ2-7, with 9 bases lining up with TRBD1. Germline lookup yields CDR1 MDHEN and CDR2 SYDVKM. Trimming removed 5 bases from V and 2 bases from J; junction bases left unmatched: 7. The length of the CDR3 is 15 residues. The CDR3 loop is CASSRRTGATYEQYF. In DNA form, the CDR3 reads TGTGCCAGCAGTCGTCGGACAGGGGCCACCTACGAGCAGTACTTC.

The V and J genes are TRBV2 and TRBJ2-4, with 9 nucleotides matching TRBD2. Germline V gene sequence: CDR1 SNHLY, CDR2 FYNNEI. V trimming: 6 bases; J trimming: 6 bases; junction bases outside the gene matches: 3. The CDR3 runs 13 residues. CDR3 loop: CASSWGLANIQYF. The CDR3 DNA reads as TGTGCCAGCAGCTGGGGACTAGCAAACATTCAGTACTTC. Full variable domain (outside the CDR3, taken from reference TRBV2 and TRBJ2-4): EPEVTQTPSHQVTQMGQEVILRCVPISNHLYFYWYRQILGQKVEFLVSFYNNEISEKSEIFDDQFSVERPDGSNFTLKIRSTKLEDSAMYFCASSWGLANIQYFGAGTRLSVL.

The chain combines TRBV30 with TRBJ1-1; D is ambiguous. The V and J ends lost 0 bases and 0 bases respectively, with 23 bases between them. The CDR3 consists of 19 residues. The germline V gene has CDR1 GTSNPN and CDR2 SVGIG (reference sequence). This CDR3 is CAWSVRARGGQPLNTEAFF. The DNA for the CDR3 is TGTGCCTGGAGTGTACGGGCCCGAGGTGGGCAGCCCCTGAACACTGAAGCTTTCTTT.

The CDR3 is CASSVRDGRQETQYF. Written as DNA, the CDR3 is TGTGCCAGCAGTGTCCGGGACGGACGCCAAGAGACCCAGTACTTC. The chain carries TRBV6-1 and TRBJ2-5; D may correspond to TRBD1 or TRBD2 (5 bases each). V gave up 4 bases and J gave up 1 base, with 13 bases separating them. The CDR3 has 15 residues. Germline V CDR1 and CDR2: MNHNS, SASEGT.

The rearrangement uses TRBV14 and TRBJ1-1, with D possibly TRBD1 on 5 matching bases. Deletions cut 2 bases from V and 11 bases from J, with 15 bases between. This CDR3 has 13 amino acids. Per the germline V gene, CDR1 is SGHDN and CDR2 is FVKESK. The CDR3 is CASSQTVQASAFF. The CDR3 DNA sequence: TGTGCCAGCAGCCAAACCGTACAGGCGTCTGCTTTCTTT.

The rearrangement links TRBV18 to TRBJ1-1, with no clear D. CDR3 length: 14 residues. CDR1 is KGHSH, CDR2 LQKENI, per germline. Trimming shortened V by 6 bases and J by 3 bases, and 14 bases separated the two germline ends. The CDR3 sequence: CASSPGIWDTEAFF. DNA for the CDR3: TGTGCCAGCTCCCCGGGGATCTGGGACACTGAAGCTTTCTTT.

The CDR3 nucleotides are TGTGCCAGCAGTAGCGAAGCGGGTTACGAGCAGTACTTC. Encoded protein: CASSSEAGYEQYF. The chain employs TRBV2 and TRBJ2-7; maybe TRBD2 (6 bases). V gave up 5 bases and J gave up 4 bases, with 12 bases separating them. The CDR3 contains 13 residues. From germline, CDR1 is SNHLY and CDR2 FYNNEI.

The chain uses TRBV29-1 and TRBJ1-2; 8 bases map to TRBD1. With V trimmed by 4 bases and J by 5 bases, 6 bases remained unmatched. The germline gives CDR1 SQVTM, CDR2 ANQGSEA. CDR3 length: 13 residues. The chain's CDR3 is CSVAQGQEYGYTF. The CDR3 nucleotides read TGCAGCGTTGCCCAGGGACAGGAGTATGGCTACACCTTC.

This chain connects TRBV2 to TRBJ2-3; 11 bases agree with TRBD1. This CDR3 contains 14 residues. Germline lookup yields CDR1 SNHLY and CDR2 FYNNEI. V lost 8 bases to trimming and J lost 4 bases; unmatched junction nucleotides: 5. The CDR3 reads CASLQDRGPDTQYF. CDR3 nucleotide sequence: TGTGCCAGCTTACAGGACAGGGGGCCAGATACGCAGTATTTT.

The chain has TRBV28 and TRBJ2-7; D might be TRBD1 or TRBD2, each matching 7 bases. This CDR3 comprises 13 residues. The V and J ends lost 7 bases and 7 bases respectively, with 17 bases between them. Germline loops: CDR1 MDHEN, CDR2 SYDVKM. The CDR3 sequence is CASTAARGGEQYF. CDR3 nucleotide sequence: TGTGCCAGCACCGCAGCCAGGGGGGGTGAGCAGTACTTC.

A remark on this clone: One end of the junction is discordant with germline, which a read error may explain. V is TRBV18 and J is TRBJ2-7; TRBD1 aligns across 12 bases. The V gene's germline CDR1 is KGHSH and CDR2 LQKENI. The CDR3 spans 15 residues. The CDR3 region is CASSPSGTGGPRPHF. CDR3 bases: TGTGCCAGCTCACCCAGCGGGACAGGGGGCCCCCGTCCACACTTC.

The chain recombines TRBV5-1 with TRBJ2-2; possibly TRBD1 for D (5 bases). Trimming left V 0 bases short and J 0 bases short, with 12 bases between. Germline CDR1 reads SGHRS; CDR2 reads YFSETQ. This CDR3 comprises 17 residues. Here the CDR3 reads CASSLVMGRTNTGELFF. CDR3 nucleotide sequence: TGCGCCAGCAGCTTGGTAATGGGGCGAACGAACACCGGGGAGCTGTTTTTT.

The rearrangement uses TRBV7-2 and TRBJ2-2, with TRBD1 matching 7 bases. The CDR3 consists of 16 residues. Trimming at V came to 6 bases and at J to 0 bases, leaving 7 bases not matched to a gene. Germline CDR1 and CDR2: SGHTA and FQGNSA. CDR3: CASSLVGTANTGELFF. The CDR3, as DNA: TGTGCCAGCAGTCTAGTCGGGACAGCGAACACCGGGGAGCTGTTTTTT.

In this sample, this clone turned up once. The rearrangement uses TRBV7-2 and TRBJ2-1, with D perhaps TRBD1 (5 bases). V lost 5 bases to trimming and J lost 5 bases, with 10 bases between them. Germline V CDR1 and CDR2: SGHTA, FQGNSA. CDR3 size: 13 residues. DNA of the CDR3: TGTGCCAGCAGCCCAATAGGGGACAATGAGCAGTTCTTC. Translating it yields CASSPIGDNEQFF. Together with reference TRBV7-2 and TRBJ2-1, the CDR3 gives the full variable domain: GAGVSQSPSNKVTEKGKDVELRCDPISGHTALYWYRQSLGQGLEFLIYFQGNSAPDKSGLPSDRFSAERTGGSVSTLTIQRTQQEDSAVYLCASSPIGDNEQFFGPGTRLTVL.

Turning to this clone: Other DNA sequences in this specimen translate into the identical CDR3. V is TRBV7-2 and J is TRBJ2-7; D perhaps matches TRBD2 (7 bases). Trimming shortened V by 5 bases and J by 2 bases, and 16 bases separated the two germline ends. The CDR3 loop spans 15 amino acids. Per germline, CDR1 SGHTA and CDR2 FQGNSA. The CDR3 spells CASSLGGRPPYEQYF. In nucleotides, the CDR3 is TGTGCCAGCAGCCTCGGGGGGCGCCCCCCCTACGAGCAGTACTTC.